This is a list of T cell receptor beta chains from one sample in a study of blood T cells in healthy people across ages. TCRdb processed the 5' RACE reads anew with MiXCR; each CDR3 protein has one entry. The sample contains more than 650,000 distinct CDR3 sequences, around a fifth of which appear only once. The material sequenced was blood. These receptors were collected from a man in his sixties or seventies in good health. CDR3s include the opening cysteine and the closing phenylalanine or tryptophan. D genes are given only for firm matches. For some rows the clone size is stated as once, few or many, or as a class when expanded; others skip it.

>.|TRBD2|TRBV5-4|TRBJ2-7
TGTGCCAGCAGCTATGGGGGGAGACTAGCGGGGGGTTACGAGCAGTACTTC
CASSYGGRLAGGYEQYF
>.|TRBD1|TRBV19|TRBJ1-5
TGTGCCAGCACCCCGGGACAGCTCAATCAGCCCCAGCATTTT
CASTPGQLNQPQHF
>.|.|TRBV20-1|TRBJ1-3
TGCAGTGCTAGAGATCTCGCGGTTAGTCTAAACTCTGGAAACACCATATATTTT
CSARDLAVSLNSGNTIYF
>.|.|TRBV29-1|TRBJ2-3
TGCAGCGTTGATCCCCGCAGGAGCACAGATACGCAGTATTTT
CSVDPRRSTDTQYF
>.|.|TRBV4-2|TRBJ2-5
TGTGCCAGCAGCGGGAGATATCAAGAGACCCAGTACTTC
CASSGRYQETQYF
>few|.|TRBV20-1|TRBJ1-1
TGCAGTGCTAGCGGGAACAAGGACACTGAAGCTTTCTTT
CSASGNKDTEAFF
>.|.|TRBV6-5|TRBJ2-7
TGTGCCAGCGGGAGGACAGTGTTCTACGAGCAGTACTTC
CASGRTVFYEQYF
>few|TRBD1|TRBV6-5|TRBJ2-3
TGTGCCAGCAGACGCGGACAGGGTGTTTGGGATACGCAGTATTTT
CASRRGQGVWDTQYF
>few|.|TRBV5-1|TRBJ1-3
TGCGCCAGCTCCCCTGAGGGGGTCTCTGGAAACACCATATATTTT
CASSPEGVSGNTIYF
>.|.|TRBV5-4|TRBJ2-1
TGTGCCAGCAGCTTCGGTGGACAATCCTCCCGCAATGAGCAGTTCTTC
CASSFGGQSSRNEQFF
>many|TRBD1|TRBV12-3/TRBV12-4|TRBJ1-2
TGTGCCACACTTGGGGGACAGGGAGGATACTATGGCTACACCTTC
CATLGGQGGYYGYTF